One T cell receptor beta chain is described in this entry. Its antigen has not been determined. Per-nucleotide qualities are absent, and no much larger clonotype sits a single base away. Another Seattle source contributed samples from volunteer blood donors who had recovered from COVID-19. Whole blood was collected in K2EDTA tubes by collaborating institutions according to the institutions' own protocols. Collaborator samples were shipped for TCRbeta analysis as frozen whole blood, isolated PBMCs, or DNA extracted from either sample type. V trim: 5 bases; J trim: 3 bases; unmatched bases: 3. The CDR3 sequence holds 13 residues, the cysteine and phenylalanine included. The DNA shown is the 39-base CDR3, in frame from base 1. CDR1 and CDR2, looked up from the germline V gene, are SGHTA and FQGNSA. This entry is derived from a study of blood T cell repertoires in COVID-19 (dated by TCRdb to the early 2020s). For context, the study as a whole: Collaborator samples came from the United States, Italy and Spain and covered acute and convalescent phases of COVID-19. The prospective study material was composed of cDNA or gDNA derived from T cells, B-cell-depleted T cells, or PBMCs. Deeply sampled blood TCRbeta repertoires from subjects exposed to, actively infected with, or recovered from COVID-19 were included in the dataset. The repertoires were released in a freely available public database intended as a resource for research on the immune response to SARS-CoV-2. The samples were drawn from the first 160 participants of the ongoing ImmuneRACE study and from more than 1,000 subjects provided by 6 global collaborators. A de-identified subject ID, COVID-19 status, age in years and sex were almost always included in the sample metadata. Where available, HLA class I and class II types were taken from metadata supplied by the sample provider and were not determined by assay-based typing.

What the study reported, not specific to this receptor: The amount of clinical and demographic metadata varied by source and participant and was provided uncurated.

The immunoSEQ Assay, a bias-controlled multiplex PCR, was used to amplify TCRbeta CDR3 regions from genomic DNA. The original pipeline was this. Nucleated cell counts per sample were estimated from amplification of reference gene primers within the assay. Sequence reads were collapsed and filtered to measure the absolute abundance of every unique TCRbeta CDR3 rearrangement. Productive Simpson clonality was computed per sample as the square root of Simpson's diversity index over productive rearrangements. In its TCRdb copy, this immuneACCESS table keeps in-frame sequences only and misses some clones. Where compared with another copy, unresolved V genes explain less than half of these, and the others have no known cause. V, J and clone size were drawn from that table, and D and trimming were deduced from the DNA. The sample profile shows about 310,000 clones; around 87% of them were found once. The ten largest clones take up approximately 8% of the sample.

Recombination connected TRBV7-2 to TRBJ2-5, with TRBD1 identical over 7 junction bases. Sequencing was carried out using peripheral blood. This TCR was recovered from a woman between 50 and 59 years old who had recovered from COVID-19. The CDR3 protein sequence reads: CASSKGQEETQYF. Here is the DNA: TGTGCCAGCAGCAAAGGACAGGAAGAGACCCAGTACTTC.